This T cell receptor (beta chain) was obtained from a study of T cell responses to AZD1222 COVID-19 vaccine. Study outcomes and limitations: It should be noted that donors were predominantly white British and more often female, and clonal diversity was possibly underestimated.

The CDR3 runs 13 residues. V was pared by 3 bases and J by 7 bases, with 2 bases of the junction left unmatched. The repertoire was sequenced with immunoSEQ multiplex PCR; TCRdb's copy has only in-frame clones and lacks some. The table has 200,000 to 300,000 clones, about 92% seen once. As to this clone: Antigen specificity is unknown.

The material was peripheral blood, obtained on day 0 of AZD1222 vaccination. The V gene is TRBV12-3 or TRBV12-4, the J gene TRBJ1-2; 10 bases are a match to TRBD1. This clonotype originated in an adult in good health. CDR3 bases: TGTGCCAGCAGTTTGGGACAGGGGAGTGGCTACACCTTC. Its translation: CASSLGQGSGYTF.